The rows below give T cell receptor delta chains drawn from one sample of a study of delta chains in infants with herpesvirus infections. TCRdb re-called clones from the RT-PCR reads using CATT. The sample carries roughly 1,400 delta-chain clones, approximately 35% recorded once. The source material was peripheral blood, sampled at time point 1 of longitudinal follow-up. The receptor source for this set is a human donor who was a Ugandan infant, either HIV-exposed or HIV-unexposed (not recorded which). Both conserved end residues are part of each CDR3. A D gene is named only where the DNA matches it firmly. Expanded clones are given a class, and other clones once, few, many or no size at all.

size: medium-sized
J: TRDJ1
D: TRDD3
V: TRDV1
CDR3: CALGELVPPYWGIEGTDKLIF
DNA: TGTGCTCTTGGGGAACTAGTTCCGCCCTACTGGGGAATAGAGGGCACCGATAAACTCATCTTT

size: large
J: TRDJ1
D: .
V: TRDV1
CDR3: CALGETLSSTLYTDKLIF
DNA: TGTGCTCTTGGGGAAACCCTCTCGTCCACCCTCTACACCGATAAACTCATCTTT

size: few
J: TRDJ1
D: TRDD3
V: TRDV1
CDR3: CALGVHFLRRRGDWGIYIDKLIF
DNA: TGTGCTCTTGGGGTCCACTTCCTACGTCGACGGGGGGACTGGGGGATATATATCGATAAACTCATCTTT

size: .
J: TRDJ1
D: TRDD3
V: TRDV1
CDR3: CALGELPALWGIWDKLIF
DNA: TGTGCTCTTGGGGAGCTTCCTGCCTTATGGGGGATTTGGGATAAACTCATCTTT

size: .
J: TRDJ1
D: TRDD3
V: TRDV1
CDR3: CALGESALLGDTRTDKLIF
DNA: TGTGCTCTTGGGGAATCGGCCTTACTGGGGGATACGCGGACCGATAAACTCATCTTT

size: medium-sized
J: TRDJ1
D: TRDD3
V: TRDV1
CDR3: CALGDFYDWGIPTDKLIF
DNA: TGTGCTCTTGGGGACTTCTACGACTGGGGGATACCCACCGATAAACTCATCTTT

size: few
J: TRDJ3
D: .
V: TRDV2
CDR3: CACDTGWVDHSWDTRQMFF
DNA: TGTGCCTGTGACACCGGGTGGGTCGATCACTCCTGGGACACCCGACAGATGTTTTTC

size: .
J: TRDJ3
D: TRDD3
V: TRDV1
CDR3: CALGEPPLGDLVSWDTRQMFF
DNA: TGTGCTCTTGGGGAACCCCCTCTGGGGGACCTGGTCTCCTGGGACACCCGACAGATGTTTTTC

size: large
J: TRDJ2
D: TRDD3
V: TRDV2
CDR3: CACDTLGDTLTAQLFF
DNA: TGTGCCTGTGACACATTGGGGGATACTTTGACAGCACAACTCTTCTTT

size: medium-sized
J: TRDJ1
D: TRDD3
V: TRDV1
CDR3: CALGPNLGWGIFYTDKLIF
DNA: TGTGCTCTTGGGCCTAACCTCGGCTGGGGGATATTCTACACCGATAAACTCATCTTT

size: few
J: TRDJ1
D: .
V: TRDV1
CDR3: CALGESWRETDKLIF
DNA: TGTGCTCTTGGGGAAAGCTGGAGGGAGACCGATAAACTCATCTTT

size: few
J: TRDJ1
D: .
V: TRDV1
CDR3: CALGVRRPSPLDVDKLIF
DNA: TGTGCTCTTGGGGTCCGACGGCCTTCCCCCTTAGATGTCGATAAACTCATCTTT

size: .
J: TRDJ1
D: .
V: TRDV1
CDR3: CALGDPGHPQRRMYTDKLIF
DNA: TGTGCTCTTGGGGATCCCGGGCACCCACAGAGACGGATGTACACCGATAAACTCATCTTT